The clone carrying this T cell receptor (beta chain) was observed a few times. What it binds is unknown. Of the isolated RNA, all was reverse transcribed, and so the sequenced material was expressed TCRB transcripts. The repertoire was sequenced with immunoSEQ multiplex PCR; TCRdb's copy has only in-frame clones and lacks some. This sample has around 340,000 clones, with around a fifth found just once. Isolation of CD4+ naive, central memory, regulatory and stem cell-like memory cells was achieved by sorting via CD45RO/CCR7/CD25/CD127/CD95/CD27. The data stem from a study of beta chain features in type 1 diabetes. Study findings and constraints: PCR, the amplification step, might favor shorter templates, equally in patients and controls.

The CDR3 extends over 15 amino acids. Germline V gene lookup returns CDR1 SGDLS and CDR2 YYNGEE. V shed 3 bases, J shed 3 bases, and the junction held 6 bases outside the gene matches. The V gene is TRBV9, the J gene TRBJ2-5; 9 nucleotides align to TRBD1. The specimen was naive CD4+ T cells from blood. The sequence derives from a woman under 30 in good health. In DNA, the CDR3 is TGTGCCAGCAGCGCCGTCGGGACAGGGAAAGAGACCCAGTACTTC. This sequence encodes CASSAVGTGKETQYF.